The 11 T cell receptor beta chains given below trace back to one sample, sequenced in a study of blood T cell repertoires in COVID-19. Some clones are missing from TCRdb's copy, which holds only in-frame ones; the method was immunoSEQ multiplex PCR. The sample has about 330,000 clones; over 80% are singletons. What was sequenced was peripheral blood. Receptor source: a man between 25 and 39 years old with COVID-19, enrolled during active disease.

This sequence joins TRBV7-2 and TRBJ2-3; 11 bases match TRBD2. The germline V gene has CDR1 SGHTA and CDR2 FQGNSA. The CDR3 is 17 amino acids. J gave up 3 bases and V 1 base, and 6 bases lay outside the gene matches. CDR3 protein: CASSLGVSGGVTDTQYF. The CDR3 DNA reads as TGTGCCAGCAGCTTAGGTGTTAGCGGGGGGGTTACAGATACGCAGTATTTT.

The chain links TRBV11-2 to TRBJ2-1; tentative D call: TRBD1 (6 bases). The CDR3 is 14 residues long. V was clipped by 5 bases and J by 2 bases, with 10 bases between them. Germline V gene data show CDR1 as SGHAT and CDR2 as FQNNGV. In DNA form, the CDR3 reads TGTGCCAGCAGCACGGACAGTACCTACAATGAGCAGTTCTTC. Protein product: CASSTDSTYNEQFF.

This clone was found a few times. The V and J genes are TRBV12-5 and TRBJ2-3, with TRBD2 matching over 7 bases. The junction had 10 bases not matched to a gene; V was cut back by 5 bases and J by 2 bases. The CDR3 is 16 amino acids. Germline V gives CDR1 LGHNT, CDR2 FRNRAP. CDR3 coding DNA: TGTGCTAGTGGTCTCTCCGGGCTAGCGGCCACAGATACGCAGTATTTT. Amino acid sequence: CASGLSGLAATDTQYF.

This chain's CDR3 is CASSLSSGLAGPYNEQFF. CDR3 sequence (DNA): TGTGCCAGCAGCTTATCTTCGGGACTAGCGGGACCCTACAATGAGCAGTTCTTC. This chain joins TRBV7-3 and TRBJ2-1; 13 bases fit TRBD2. The trim removed 2 bases at V and 2 bases at J, leaving 6 bases unmatched. Per germline, CDR1 SGHTA and CDR2 FQGTGA. The CDR3 totals 18 residues.

CDR3 region: CASSRTYSYTF. CDR3 bases: TGTGCCAGCAGTCGCACCTACTCATACACCTTC. V usage is TRBV28 and J usage is TRBJ1-2; D is unresolved. Germline-derived CDR1 and CDR2 are MDHEN and SYDVKM. V was cut by 5 bases and J by 11 bases, with 12 bases left in between. CDR3 size: 11 residues.

V is TRBV5-1 and J is TRBJ2-7; TRBD1 matches at 11 bases. CDR3 length equals 14 residues. Germline V lookup: CDR1 SGHRS, CDR2 YFSETQ. V trimming: 7 bases; J trimming: 3 bases; junction bases outside the gene matches: 6. Written as DNA, the CDR3 is TGCGCCAGCCGGTCCGGGACAGGGGGCTACGAGCAGTACTTC. This codes for CASRSGTGGYEQYF.

This chain uses TRBV5-4 with TRBJ1-1; 10 nucleotides match TRBD1. CDR1 is SGHNT and CDR2 is YYREEE in the germline V gene (reference sequence). V lost 6 bases to trimming and J lost 1 base; unmatched junction nucleotides: 3. The CDR3 contains 14 residues. CDR3 sequence: CASTGQGGNTEAFF. DNA for the CDR3: TGTGCCAGCACTGGACAGGGGGGGAACACTGAAGCTTTCTTT.

The rearrangement links TRBV7-9 to TRBJ2-7; the D is unclear. The V and J ends lost 3 bases and 2 bases respectively, with 14 bases between them. The CDR3 is made up of 15 amino acids. The germline CDR1 and CDR2 sequences are SEHNR and FQNEAQ (reference sequence). The CDR3, as DNA: TGTGCCAGCAGCTTGAGGATACCCCTTGCCTACGAGCAGTACTTC. Residues: CASSLRIPLAYEQYF.

The chain carries TRBV28 and TRBJ2-1; the D gene is possibly TRBD1 (5 bases). Germline-derived CDR1 and CDR2 are MDHEN and SYDVKM. CDR3 length: 15 residues. With 6 bases removed from V and 6 bases from J, the gap between germline ends came to 18 bases. CDR3 amino acids: CASSDSAPHSNEQFF. The CDR3 DNA reads as TGTGCCAGCAGCGACAGCGCACCCCACTCCAATGAGCAGTTCTTC.

The chain combines TRBV5-1 with TRBJ1-2; D is ambiguous. The germline gives CDR1 SGHRS, CDR2 YFSETQ. The CDR3 runs to 13 residues. With 0 bases removed from V and 3 bases from J, the gap between germline ends came to 6 bases. CDR3 nucleotide sequence: TGCGCCAGCAGCTTGGGAGTTGACTATGGCTACACCTTC. Its translation: CASSLGVDYGYTF.

The CDR3: CASSLSIGGGNIQYF. CDR3 nucleotides: TGCGCCAGCAGCCTATCGATTGGCGGGGGGAACATTCAGTACTTC. The chain carries TRBV4-3 and TRBJ2-4, with 8 bases fitting TRBD2. The germline gives CDR1 LGHNA, CDR2 YSLEER. This CDR3 comprises 15 residues. With V trimmed by 4 bases and J by 7 bases, 9 bases remained unmatched.